The 14 T cell receptor beta chains below were found in one sample sequenced in a study of blood T cell repertoires in COVID-19 (dated by TCRdb to 2018 to 2020). The method was the immunoSEQ multiplex PCR assay. TCRdb stores this immuneACCESS table with in-frame sequences only. Part of the clones is absent; in the studies checked, under half of the shortfall reflects unresolved V genes, and no reason is known for the rest. The sample table records some 200,000 clones; around 87% of these occur just once. Less than 8% of the sample rests with the top ten. Sample: PBMCs or T cells enriched from blood (not recorded which). The source of these receptors is a man aged 25-40 years in a cohort exposed to, infected with or recovered from COVID-19 (not recorded which).

V and J are TRBV29-1 and TRBJ2-1; the match to TRBD1 covers 9 bases. CDR3 length: 17 amino acids. Trimming at V came to 0 bases and at J to 8 bases, leaving 14 bases not matched to a gene. Germline V gene sequence: CDR1 SQVTM, CDR2 ANQGSEA. CDR3 nucleotide sequence: TGCAGCGTTGAAGACGCCCAGGGACAGGGTTTTCTAGATGAGCAGTTCTTC. This translates into CSVEDAQGQGFLDEQFF.

V usage is TRBV27 and J usage is TRBJ1-5; D not certain. CDR3 length: 15 residues. The germline gives CDR1 MNHEY, CDR2 SMNVEV (reference sequence). The germline V and J ends were trimmed by 5 bases and 7 bases, with 18 bases remaining between them. CDR3 bases: TGTGCCAGCAGTATGGCAGGCGGGTTATCCCAGCCCCAGCATTTT. Amino acids: CASSMAGGLSQPQHF.

In nucleotides, the CDR3 is TGTGCCAGCAGCCTGACTACCGGGACAGGGAAGAACAATGAGCAGTTCTTC. Translating gives CASSLTTGTGKNNEQFF. V is TRBV4-2 and J is TRBJ2-1; the match to TRBD1 covers 9 bases. V shed 4 bases, J shed 5 bases, and the junction held 12 bases outside the gene matches. The CDR3 runs 17 residues. CDR1 LGHNA and CDR2 YNFKEQ come from the germline V gene.

The chain combines TRBV19 with TRBJ1-2; a possible D gene is TRBD1 (5 bases). V dropped 6 bases and J dropped 8 bases, with 25 bases sitting between them. The CDR3 covers 16 residues. Germline V lookup: CDR1 LNHDA, CDR2 SQIVND (reference sequence). DNA for the CDR3: TGTGCCAGTAGGCTTGGGACGTATGAGACGGGAGAGGGCTACACCTTC. Translation gives CASRLGTYETGEGYTF.

This clone was recorded only once. The chain recombines TRBV7-2 with TRBJ2-5, with D hard to call. This CDR3 spans 14 amino acids. With 0 bases removed from V and 1 base from J, the gap between germline ends came to 6 bases. Germline V CDR1 and CDR2: SGHTA, FQGNSA. The CDR3 protein is CASSLARSQETQYF. The CDR3 region has the DNA TGTGCCAGCAGCTTAGCCAGATCCCAAGAGACCCAGTACTTC.

V gene TRBV28 combines with J gene TRBJ1-5, with 8 bases matching TRBD1. CDR1 is MDHEN and CDR2 is SYDVKM in the germline V gene. J gave up 3 bases and V 6 bases, and 7 bases lay outside the gene matches. There are 15 residues in the CDR3. The CDR3 DNA follows: TGTGCCAGCAGCCTACAGGGGGTAATCAATCAGCCCCAGCATTTT. This gives the protein CASSLQGVINQPQHF.

In DNA, the CDR3 is TGTGCCAGCAGCTTTCTAGCGGGGGGCGGGGAGCAGTACTTC. It translates to CASSFLAGGGEQYF. This chain connects TRBV5-8 to TRBJ2-7; 11 bases line up with TRBD2. The CDR3 is 14 amino acids. The J segment lost 7 bases and the V segment lost 2 bases, leaving 5 bases of the junction unmatched. The V gene's germline CDR1 is SGHTS and CDR2 YDEGEE.

The genes are TRBV18 and TRBJ2-7, with D uncertain. Looked up from germline, CDR1 is KGHSH and CDR2 is LQKENI. This CDR3 is built from 13 residues. Trimming stripped 0 bases from V and 4 bases from J, with 7 bases between. The CDR3: CASSPPLGYEQYF. DNA of the CDR3: TGTGCCAGCTCACCACCGCTAGGTTACGAGCAGTACTTC.

This chain connects TRBV27 to TRBJ2-3, with D perhaps matching TRBD1 (6 bases). The CDR3 runs 14 residues. Trimming stripped 5 bases from V and 4 bases from J, with 13 bases between. Germline CDR1 MNHEY, CDR2 SMNVEV (reference sequence). In DNA form, the CDR3 reads TGTGCCAGCAGTCCGTGGACAGTCTCAGATACGCAGTATTTT. This gives the protein CASSPWTVSDTQYF.

The chain has TRBV24-1 and TRBJ2-2, with D possibly TRBD1 on 5 matching bases. CDR3 length equals 13 residues. Trimming shortened V by 7 bases and J by 4 bases, and 9 bases separated the two germline ends. From germline, CDR1 is KGHDR and CDR2 SFDVKD. The CDR3 protein is CATRGRSTGELFF. CDR3 in DNA: TGTGCCACCAGGGGGCGCAGCACCGGGGAGCTGTTTTTT.

V and J are TRBV18 and TRBJ2-7, with TRBD1 matching over 9 bases. The CDR3 is 14 amino acids. Per germline, CDR1 KGHSH and CDR2 LQKENI. V gave up 6 bases and J gave up 6 bases; unmatched junction bases: 9. Here the CDR3 reads CASSRKYRGREQYF. CDR3 DNA sequence: TGTGCCAGCTCCCGAAAATACAGGGGGCGCGAGCAGTACTTC.

This chain joins TRBV24-1 and TRBJ2-7; 7 nucleotides agree with TRBD1. Germline trimming cut 6 bases from V and 0 bases from J; bases unmatched to any gene: 4. Germline-derived CDR1 and CDR2 are KGHDR and SFDVKD. The CDR3 is made up of 14 amino acids. In DNA, the CDR3 is TGTGCCACCAGTCTGGGACAGCTCTCCTACGAGCAGTACTTC. Protein product: CATSLGQLSYEQYF.

The rearrangement uses TRBV27 and TRBJ1-6; tentative D call: TRBD1 (5 bases). Trimming took 3 bases from V and 7 from J, leaving 10 bases between them. CDR1 is MNHEY and CDR2 is SMNVEV in the germline V gene (reference sequence). The CDR3 is 14 residues long. CDR3 sequence: CASSLGQGNSPLHF. CDR3 DNA sequence: TGTGCCAGCAGTTTGGGGCAGGGAAATTCACCCCTCCACTTT.

The chain combines TRBV19 with TRBJ2-3, with TRBD1 identical over 8 bases. Germline-derived CDR1 and CDR2 are LNHDA and SQIVND (reference sequence). The CDR3 consists of 13 residues. Trimming at V came to 6 bases and at J to 5 bases, leaving 4 bases not matched to a gene. The CDR3 coding sequence is TGTGCCAGTAGCCTGGACAGGGAAGATACGCAGTATTTT. Its translation is CASSLDREDTQYF.